One TCR beta chain is described in this entry. Clones were read by immunoSEQ multiplex PCR, and TCRdb kept only the in-frame ones, dropping some. The data contain about 2.1 million clones, around 95% of them singletons. The data were taken from a study of shared clonotypes between healthy human individuals. Naive CD8 cells comprised CD45RO-negative, CCR7-positively selected cells, excluding terminally differentiated effector memory CD45RA+ cells. This CDR3 comprises 15 residues. Deletions cut 7 bases from V and 7 bases from J, with 20 bases between. Germline CDR1 is MDHEN and CDR2 is SYDVKM. The specimen sequenced was naive CD8+ T cells from PBMCs. The sequence was collected from a man younger than 30 in good health. Some clones in this sample may be carry-over from other donors' samples. The chain is built from TRBV28 and TRBJ2-1; D is possibly TRBD2 (6 bases). The CDR3 sequence: CASTPSGRLLNEQFF. The DNA for the CDR3 is TGTGCCAGCACCCCCTCCGGGAGATTGTTGAATGAGCAGTTCTTC.